Each of the 18 T cell receptor beta chains below was sequenced from the same sample in a study of shared clonotypes between healthy human individuals (dated by TCRdb to between 2020 and 2021). Library construction relied on the immunoSEQ multiplex PCR assay. TCRdb obtained this table from immuneACCESS and retained in-frame rearrangements with V and J assigned. These tables miss some clones; where compared with another copy, unresolved V genes account for less than half of the shortfall, and the remainder is unexplained. The sample profile shows 2,100,000 or so clones; 90% to 97% of them were found once. The ten top clones hold roughly 0.13% of the sample. The specimen was naive CD4+ T cells sorted from blood. Per the publication, the cell subset or site label means: CD45RA+ positively selected. These receptors all stem from a man in his late teens or twenties in good health.

This clone appeared once. This chain links TRBV19 with TRBJ2-6; 9 nucleotides align to TRBD1. The CDR3 contains 17 residues. The germline gives CDR1 LNHDA, CDR2 SQIVND (reference sequence). The trim removed 5 bases at V and 0 bases at J, leaving 5 bases unmatched. The CDR3 nucleotides are TGTGCCAGTAGTCGGGACAGGGCCTTCTCTGGGGCCAACGTCCTGACTTTC. This sequence encodes CASSRDRAFSGANVLTF.

This chain uses TRBV18 with TRBJ2-7; D unclear. The CDR3 has 12 residues. The V end was cut by 4 bases, the J end by 1 base, with 5 bases between. Germline assignment: CDR1 KGHSH and CDR2 LQKENI. The CDR3 loop is CASSLQSYEQYF. The DNA for the CDR3 is TGTGCCAGCTCACTGCAGTCCTACGAGCAGTACTTC.

The chain is built from TRBV11-2 and TRBJ2-2; D gene unclear. The V and J ends lost 2 bases and 4 bases respectively, with 8 bases between them. The V gene's germline CDR1 is SGHAT and CDR2 FQNNGV. This CDR3 has 14 amino acids. Written as DNA, the CDR3 is TGTGCCAGCAGCTTATTGACCAGCACCGGGGAGCTGTTTTTT. It specifies CASSLLTSTGELFF.

This clone appeared once. The V call is TRBV6-6, the J call TRBJ1-1, with D perhaps matching TRBD1 (6 bases). V lost 6 bases and J 7 bases, leaving 18 bases between the germline ends. The CDR3 length is 14 residues. Germline-derived CDR1 and CDR2 are MNHNY and SVGAGI (reference sequence). The CDR3 sequence: CASSYGGGLGEAFF. In DNA form, the CDR3 reads TGTGCCAGCAGCTACGGGGGGGGCCTGGGTGAAGCTTTCTTT.

Regarding this clone: The identical CDR3 is also encoded by other nucleotide sequences in the sample. The chain links TRBV30 to TRBJ2-7; possibly TRBD2 for D (5 bases). The germline CDR1 and CDR2 sequences are GTSNPN and SVGIG (reference sequence). V was pared by 0 bases and J by 1 base, with 7 bases between. The CDR3 has 13 amino acids. The CDR3, as DNA: TGTGCCTGGAGTGTCGGGGAATCCTACGAGCAGTACTTC. It translates to CAWSVGESYEQYF.

The chain links TRBV19 to TRBJ1-1; D might be TRBD1 (6 bases). Deletions cut 5 bases from V and 8 bases from J, with 18 bases between. Germline V lookup: CDR1 LNHDA, CDR2 SQIVND (reference sequence). The CDR3 covers 14 residues. CDR3: CASSPQGMGSEAFF. Written as DNA, the CDR3 is TGTGCCAGTAGTCCCCAGGGGATGGGCTCCGAAGCTTTCTTT.

The genes are TRBV15 and TRBJ2-7, with TRBD1 as a possible D gene (5 bases). Germline loops: CDR1 LNHNV, CDR2 YYDKDF (reference sequence). V lost 0 bases and J lost 6, with 12 bases in between. This CDR3 contains 14 residues. The chain's CDR3 is CATSRDISGFEQYF. CDR3 DNA: TGTGCCACCAGCAGAGATATATCAGGGTTCGAGCAGTACTTC. The full variable domain, completed using reference TRBV15 and TRBJ2-7, is DAMVIQNPRYQVTQFGKPVTLSCSQTLNHNVMYWYQQKSSQAPKLLFHYYDKDFNNEADTPDNFQSRRPNTSFCFLDIRSPGLGDTAMYLCATSRDISGFEQYFGPGTRLTVT.

The chain uses TRBV19 and TRBJ2-7; D perhaps matches TRBD2 (5 bases). Germline V gene data show CDR1 as LNHDA and CDR2 as SQIVND (reference sequence). The CDR3 covers 13 residues. V was pared by 3 bases and J by 4 bases, with 10 bases between. The CDR3 reads CASSIPGVYEQYF. The DNA of the CDR3 is TGTGCCAGTAGTATCCCCGGGGTTTACGAGCAGTACTTC.

This sequence joins TRBV4-3 and TRBJ2-2; TRBD2 agrees at 8 bases. V dropped 0 bases and J dropped 5; count of bases not matched to a gene: 11. Looked up from germline, CDR1 is LGHNA and CDR2 is YSLEER. The CDR3 runs to 18 residues. This CDR3 reads CASSQDFPAGVYTGELFF. The CDR3 DNA follows: TGCGCCAGCAGCCAAGATTTTCCAGCGGGAGTATATACCGGGGAGCTGTTTTTT.

CDR3 nucleotide sequence: TGTGCCAGCAGCCCCCTCGACAGGGGGCAGAATGAGCAGTTCTTC. Residues: CASSPLDRGQNEQFF. The chain has TRBV28 and TRBJ2-1; 10 bases agree with TRBD1. J was trimmed by 7 bases and V by 6 bases; bases with no gene match: 9. The CDR3 spans 15 residues. Germline V gives CDR1 MDHEN, CDR2 SYDVKM.

The chain links TRBV5-1 to TRBJ2-7; TRBD2 might be the D (6 bases). V was trimmed by 4 bases and J by 5 bases, leaving 16 bases between them. The CDR3 consists of 14 residues. CDR1 and CDR2 from the germline V gene are SGHRS and YFSETQ. The CDR3 loop reads CASSRVAGSDEQYF. CDR3 DNA: TGCGCCAGCAGCCGCGTGGCGGGAAGTGACGAGCAGTACTTC.

The gene calls are TRBV19 and TRBJ1-3; no reliable D call. From germline, CDR1 is LNHDA and CDR2 SQIVND (reference sequence). The CDR3 sequence is 13 residues long. Deletions cut 4 bases from V and 0 bases from J, with 4 bases between. The CDR3 sequence is CASSSYSGNTIYF. The CDR3 nucleotides are TGTGCCAGTAGTAGTTACTCTGGAAACACCATATATTTT.

About this clone: The junction departs from the called germline gene at one end, perhaps through a read error. The CDR3: CASTLGGQGKTKKAF. CDR3 nucleotides: TGTGCCAGCACCCTTGGAGGGCAGGGGAAGACTAAGAAGGCTTTT. The rearrangement uses TRBV5-6 and TRBJ1-4; D might be TRBD1 (6 bases). Germline loops: CDR1 SGHDT, CDR2 YYEEEE. CDR3 length: 15 amino acids.

This clone was counted a single time. Other DNA sequences in the same sample also yield this CDR3. The chain joins TRBV9 to TRBJ2-2, with no clear D. The CDR3 totals 14 residues. CDR1 is SGDLS and CDR2 is YYNGEE in the germline V gene. The germline V and J ends were trimmed by 0 bases and 4 bases, with 7 bases remaining between them. The CDR3 sequence: CASSVGGSTGELFF. In nucleotides, the CDR3 is TGTGCCAGCAGCGTAGGGGGTTCCACCGGGGAGCTGTTTTTT.

The rearrangement links TRBV23-1 to TRBJ1-4, with D maybe TRBD1 (5 bases). TRBV23-1 is recorded as an ORF, its role being uncertain. There are 13 residues in the CDR3. V shed 6 bases and J shed 4 bases, with 9 bases lying between them. The CDR3 DNA follows: TGCGCCAGCAGGGGGCGGTTTAATGAAAAACTGTTTTTT. Translation: CASRGRFNEKLFF.

J is TRBJ2-5 and V is TRBV7-9, with D perhaps assigned TRBD1 or TRBD2 (6 bases each). V lost 8 bases and J 2 bases, leaving 18 bases between the germline ends. Germline loops: CDR1 SEHNR, CDR2 FQNEAQ (reference sequence). The CDR3 has 15 residues. CDR3 amino acids: CASGGGMFGQETQYF. The CDR3 DNA follows: TGTGCCAGCGGAGGGGGAATGTTTGGTCAAGAGACCCAGTACTTC.

This sequence joins TRBV19 and TRBJ1-3, with 7 bases identical to TRBD1. V dropped 3 bases and J dropped 0; count of bases not matched to a gene: 2. The germline gives CDR1 LNHDA, CDR2 SQIVND (reference sequence). This CDR3 is 15 amino acids long. CDR3 amino acids: CASSIRTGSGNTIYF. CDR3 nucleotide sequence: TGTGCCAGTAGTATTCGGACAGGCTCTGGAAACACCATATATTTT.

Regarding this clone: The sample carries other DNA sequences with the same CDR3. The chain recombines TRBV28 with TRBJ2-7; D remains unclear. Germline V lookup: CDR1 MDHEN, CDR2 SYDVKM. This CDR3 has 13 residues. Trimming took off 4 bases at V and 0 bases at J, with 7 bases between the two ends. CDR3: CASSSQVSYEQYF. DNA for the CDR3: TGTGCCAGCAGTTCCCAAGTCTCCTACGAGCAGTACTTC.